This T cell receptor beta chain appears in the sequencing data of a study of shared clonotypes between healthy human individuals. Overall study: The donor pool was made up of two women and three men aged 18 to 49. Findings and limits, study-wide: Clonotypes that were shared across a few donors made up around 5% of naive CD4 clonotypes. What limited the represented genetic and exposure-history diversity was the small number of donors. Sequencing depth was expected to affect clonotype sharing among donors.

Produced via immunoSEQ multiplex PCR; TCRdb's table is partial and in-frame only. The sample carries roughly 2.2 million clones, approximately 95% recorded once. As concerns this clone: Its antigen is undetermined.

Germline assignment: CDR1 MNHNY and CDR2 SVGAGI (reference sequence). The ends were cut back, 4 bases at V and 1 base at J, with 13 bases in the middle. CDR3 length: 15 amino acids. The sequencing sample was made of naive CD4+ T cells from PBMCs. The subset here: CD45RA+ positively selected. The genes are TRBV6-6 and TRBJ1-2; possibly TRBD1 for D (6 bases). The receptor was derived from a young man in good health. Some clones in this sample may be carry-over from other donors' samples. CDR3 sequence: CASSSPEQGNYGYTF. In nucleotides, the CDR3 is TGTGCCAGCAGTTCACCTGAACAGGGTAACTATGGCTACACCTTC.